A single sample gave rise to the 19 T cell receptor beta chains below, sequenced in a study of cytomegalovirus exposure and HLA in healthy donors. Both 60 Vbeta primers and 13 Jbeta primers went into the PCR. Generated by immunoSEQ multiplex PCR, the TCRdb table keeps only in-frame clones and is missing some. Of under 200,000 clones in the sample, roughly 80% were seen once. Sequenced: PBMCs. Receptors were obtained from a woman between 45 and 65 years old in good health and CMV-seropositive.

This chain links TRBV6-5 with TRBJ1-5; 7 bases agree with TRBD1. The junction had 5 bases not matched to a gene; V was cut back by 6 bases and J by 0 bases. Germline V gene data show CDR1 as MNHEY and CDR2 as SVGAGI. There are 15 residues in the CDR3. The CDR3 is CASSPGGFSNQPQHF. The CDR3 nucleotides read TGTGCCAGCAGCCCAGGGGGTTTTAGCAATCAGCCCCAGCATTTT.

V is TRBV6-1 and J is TRBJ1-2, with TRBD1 matching 7 bases. The CDR3 length is 12 residues. From germline, CDR1 is MNHNS and CDR2 SASEGT. With 10 bases clipped from V and 4 bases from J, the junction kept 6 bases outside the gene matches. The DNA for the CDR3 is TGTGCCATAGGCGACAGGGCCTATGGCTACACCTTC. This translates into CAIGDRAYGYTF.

The gene calls are TRBV7-9 and TRBJ2-5, with 7 bases fitting TRBD1. The DNA end is a closer match to TRBJ2-7, so the J assignment may be wrong. Germline CDR1 reads SEHNR; CDR2 reads FQNEAQ (reference sequence). This CDR3 is 14 amino acids long. The CDR3 DNA is TGTGCCAGCAGCCCTCCCGGGACAGAATACGAGCAGTACTTC. Amino acid sequence: CASSPPGTEYEQYF.

Regarding this clone: At one of its ends the junction is not consistent with the germline gene, which may arise from a read error. The J gene is TRBJ1-5, the V gene TRBV5-1; D possibly corresponds to TRBD1 (5 bases). Germline CDR1 and CDR2: SGHRS and YFSETQ. The CDR3 is 14 amino acids. CDR3 bases: TGTGCCAGCAGCTTGGCCGGGGGAACTCAGCCCCAGCATTTT. Translation gives CASSLAGGTQPQHF.

The chain links TRBV6-6 to TRBJ1-2; D gene ambiguous. V lost 2 bases to trimming and J lost 4 bases, with 14 bases between them. This CDR3 contains 15 residues. Germline V lookup: CDR1 MNHNY, CDR2 SVGAGI (reference sequence). The CDR3, as DNA: TGTGCCAGCAGTTACGGTGCCAGTGAATTCTATGGCTACACCTTC. Translation: CASSYGASEFYGYTF.

The V and J genes are TRBV11-3 and TRBJ2-7; 7 bases map to TRBD1. Germline V gene data show CDR1 as SGHNT and CDR2 as YENEEA. The CDR3 is 13 amino acids. Trimming at V came to 2 bases and at J to 5 bases, leaving 3 bases not matched to a gene. The CDR3 DNA sequence: TGTGCCAGCAGCTTAAGACAGGGCCACGAGCAGTACTTC. It is translated as CASSLRQGHEQYF.

V gene TRBV6-1 combines with J gene TRBJ1-6, with a tentative D call TRBD1 (6 bases). The germline V and J ends were trimmed by 4 bases and 8 bases, with 12 bases remaining between them. Germline assignment: CDR1 MNHNS and CDR2 SASEGT. The CDR3 is 14 residues long. CDR3 amino acids: CASSVRTADSPLHF. The DNA of the CDR3 is TGTGCCAGCAGTGTCCGGACAGCCGATTCACCCCTCCACTTT.

The V gene is TRBV5-6, the J gene TRBJ1-1, with a tentative D call TRBD1 (5 bases). Germline loops: CDR1 SGHDT, CDR2 YYEEEE. V was trimmed by 2 bases and J by 1 base, leaving 9 bases between them. The CDR3 loop spans 14 amino acids. The CDR3 loop is CASSFRQTNTEAFF. DNA of the CDR3: TGTGCCAGCAGCTTCCGACAGACGAACACTGAAGCTTTCTTT.

The chain recombines TRBV10-3 with TRBJ1-5; 9 bases agree with TRBD1. After removal of 5 bases from V and 1 base from J, the junction contained 3 bases not matched to a gene. The CDR3 has 15 residues. Germline CDR1 is ENHRY and CDR2 is SYGVKD. In DNA form, the CDR3 reads TGTGCCATCAGTCCTACAGGGGGCAGCAATCAGCCCCAGCATTTT. Amino acids: CAISPTGGSNQPQHF.

The V and J genes are TRBV6-1 and TRBJ1-1; D unclear. Per germline, CDR1 MNHNS and CDR2 SASEGT. CDR3 length equals 13 residues. Trimming shortened V by 11 bases and J by 7 bases, and 20 bases separated the two germline ends. CDR3: CAGQDGLKSEAFF. The CDR3 region has the DNA TGTGCCGGCCAGGACGGACTAAAGAGTGAAGCTTTCTTT.

The V and J genes are TRBV5-1 and TRBJ2-7; 11 bases are shared with TRBD2. Germline V CDR1 and CDR2: SGHRS, YFSETQ. The J segment lost 2 bases and the V segment lost 4 bases, leaving 11 bases of the junction unmatched. The CDR3 totals 17 residues. The CDR3 reads CASSPYIGLAGAYEQYF. In DNA form, the CDR3 reads TGCGCCAGCAGCCCCTATATCGGACTAGCGGGCGCCTACGAGCAGTACTTC.

The chain couples TRBV5-1 to TRBJ2-1; D perhaps matches TRBD1 (7 bases). The CDR3 runs to 15 residues. V was trimmed by 3 bases and J by 0 bases, leaving 10 bases between them. CDR1 and CDR2 (germline): SGHRS, YFSETQ. In nucleotides, the CDR3 is TGCGCCAGCAGCTCAGGGGGGCACTCCTACAATGAGCAGTTCTTC. Protein: CASSSGGHSYNEQFF.

V gene TRBV11-2 combines with J gene TRBJ2-6; 7 nucleotides line up with TRBD1. Germline V gives CDR1 SGHAT, CDR2 FQNNGV. The length of the CDR3 is 17 residues. V trimming: 1 base; J trimming: 0 bases; junction bases outside the gene matches: 3. In DNA form, the CDR3 reads TGTGCCAGCAGCTTAGCGGGACAGACCTCTGGGGCCAACGTCCTGACTTTC. Its protein is CASSLAGQTSGANVLTF.

This sequence joins TRBV15 and TRBJ1-2; D might be TRBD1 (5 bases). The CDR3 is 15 residues long. CDR1 is LNHNV and CDR2 is YYDKDF in the germline V gene (reference sequence). V was shortened by 0 bases and J by 4 bases, with 12 bases between the two germline ends. The CDR3 region has the DNA TGTGCCACCAGCAGAGATGCGGGGGGTATCTATGGCTACACCTTC. Encoded protein: CATSRDAGGIYGYTF.

The chain joins TRBV23-1 to TRBJ2-3; 12 nucleotides match TRBD2. TRBV23-1 is an ORF; its function is uncertain. J gave up 0 bases and V 2 bases, and 9 bases lay outside the gene matches. This CDR3 is built from 19 residues. CDR3 sequence reads: CASSQQFTSGGFSTDTQYF. DNA of the CDR3: TGCGCCAGCAGTCAACAGTTTACTAGCGGGGGGTTTAGCACAGATACGCAGTATTTT.

The chain links TRBV5-8 to TRBJ1-6; 8 positions match TRBD1. With V trimmed by 4 bases and J by 6 bases, 3 bases remained unmatched. This CDR3 has 14 residues. From germline, CDR1 is SGHTS and CDR2 YDEGEE. In DNA form, the CDR3 reads TGTGCCAGCAGCAACAGGGGGGGTAATTCACCCCTCCACTTT. It is translated as CASSNRGGNSPLHF.

The chain joins TRBV30 to TRBJ2-2; D is unclear. V lost 7 bases to trimming and J lost 4 bases, with 7 bases between them. CDR3 length: 11 residues. CDR1 is GTSNPN and CDR2 is SVGIG in the germline V gene (reference sequence). CDR3 DNA: TGTGCCTCGCGTAGCACCGGGGAGCTGTTTTTT. Protein: CASRSTGELFF.

The chain couples TRBV7-9 to TRBJ2-7; 8 bases fit TRBD1. With 3 bases clipped from V and 7 bases from J, the junction kept 8 bases outside the gene matches. This CDR3 has 14 residues. The germline CDR1 and CDR2 sequences are SEHNR and FQNEAQ (reference sequence). The CDR3 region is CASSLPGTGVEQYF. CDR3 bases: TGTGCCAGCAGCTTGCCCGGGACAGGCGTAGAGCAGTACTTC.

The V and J genes are TRBV7-2 and TRBJ1-6; 7 nucleotides align to TRBD1. The CDR3 runs to 16 residues. Germline V CDR1 and CDR2: SGHTA, FQGNSA. With 5 bases clipped from V and 9 bases from J, the junction kept 13 bases outside the gene matches. CDR3 residues: CASSPPQAGGSSPLHF. CDR3 nucleotide sequence: TGTGCCAGCAGCCCCCCGCAGGCAGGGGGAAGTTCACCCCTCCACTTT.